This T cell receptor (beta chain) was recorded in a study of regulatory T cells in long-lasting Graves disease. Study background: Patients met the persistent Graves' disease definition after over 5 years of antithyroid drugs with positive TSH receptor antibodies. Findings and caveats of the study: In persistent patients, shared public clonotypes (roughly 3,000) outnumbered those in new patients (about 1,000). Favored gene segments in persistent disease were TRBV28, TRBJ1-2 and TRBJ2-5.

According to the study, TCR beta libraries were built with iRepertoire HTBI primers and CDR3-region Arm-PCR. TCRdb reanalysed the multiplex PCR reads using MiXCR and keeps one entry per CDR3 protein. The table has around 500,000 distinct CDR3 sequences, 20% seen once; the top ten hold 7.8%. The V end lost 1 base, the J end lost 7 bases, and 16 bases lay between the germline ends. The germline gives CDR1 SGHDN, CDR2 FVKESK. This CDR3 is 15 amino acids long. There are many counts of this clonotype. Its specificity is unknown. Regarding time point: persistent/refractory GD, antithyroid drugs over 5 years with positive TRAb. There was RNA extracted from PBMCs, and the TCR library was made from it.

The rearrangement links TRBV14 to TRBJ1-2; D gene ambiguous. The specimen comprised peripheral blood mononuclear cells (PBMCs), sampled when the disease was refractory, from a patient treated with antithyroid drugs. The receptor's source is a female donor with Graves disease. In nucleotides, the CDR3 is TGTGCCAGCAGCCAAGTTGGAGCCAGGACGGGTGGCTACACCTTC. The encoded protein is CASSQVGARTGGYTF.